The T cell receptor (beta chain) under discussion was sequenced for a study of OX40 agonist ivuxolimab in advanced cancers. About the study: Patients received the agonistic anti-OX40 (CD134) antibody ivuxolimab.

The method was immunoSEQ multiplex PCR; TCRdb's version includes in-frame clones alone and lacks a portion of them. The sample consists of 150,000 to 170,000 clones, approximately 94% of them appearing once. Germline CDR1 and CDR2: SGHNT and YENEEA. The ends lost 5 bases at V and 9 bases at J; junction bases unmatched: 8. The CDR3 length is 15 residues. The V gene is TRBV11-3, the J gene TRBJ2-1; the match to TRBD2 covers 12 bases. Sequencing used CD4+ or CD8+ T cells sorted from blood, obtained in a trial of the OX40 agonist ivuxolimab. The receptor's source is an adult with an advanced solid tumor such as melanoma, head and neck, liver or kidney cancer. The CDR3 nucleotides read TGTGCCAGCAGCAGACGACTAGCGGGAGTCACTGAGCAGTTCTTC. Translating it yields CASSRRLAGVTEQFF.